These 28 T cell receptor beta chains were all obtained from the same sample, sequenced in a study of cytomegalovirus exposure and HLA in healthy donors. The PCR was carried out with 60 Vbeta primers and 13 Jbeta primers. The table came from immunoSEQ multiplex PCR; TCRdb's copy has only in-frame clones and leaves some out. Seen here are 240,000 or so clones, around 81% observed once, and the top ten hold approximately 8.4%. Sequenced sample: PBMCs. The receptors were gathered from a woman aged 55-69 years in good health and CMV-seropositive.

The rearrangement uses TRBV18 and TRBJ1-2; D not resolved. Germline V lookup: CDR1 KGHSH, CDR2 LQKENI. Trimming cost V 1 base and J 8 bases, with 11 bases left between them. The CDR3 is 13 residues long. CDR3 in DNA: TGTGCCAGCTCACCACGGGGAGGAGAGGGCTACACCTTC. It encodes CASSPRGGEGYTF.

V usage is TRBV7-2 and J usage is TRBJ2-7; TRBD2 agrees at 11 bases. V shed 1 base and J 3 bases; nucleotides not matched to a gene: 8. The CDR3 has 17 residues. Germline V CDR1 and CDR2: SGHTA, FQGNSA. The CDR3 region is CASSLGRGGTSGYEQYF. CDR3 sequence (DNA): TGTGCCAGCAGCTTAGGTCGAGGGGGGACTAGCGGCTACGAGCAGTACTTC.

This chain joins TRBV6-1 and TRBJ2-7, with 7 positions matching TRBD1. The germline V gene has CDR1 MNHNS and CDR2 SASEGT. Germline trimming cut 7 bases from V and 7 bases from J; bases unmatched to any gene: 16. This CDR3 comprises 15 residues. The CDR3 protein is CASTIWTAARGEQYF. CDR3 bases: TGTGCCAGCACCATATGGACAGCGGCCAGGGGGGAGCAGTACTTC.

The chain joins TRBV5-4 to TRBJ2-5; 8 bases align to TRBD1. The CDR3 is 15 residues long. The V segment lost 2 bases and the J segment 2 bases; nucleotides outside the gene matches: 5. Germline CDR1 reads SGHNT; CDR2 reads YYREEE (reference sequence). CDR3 residues: CASSFGTGAQETQYF. The CDR3 DNA is TGTGCCAGCAGCTTCGGGACAGGCGCGCAAGAGACCCAGTACTTC.

The chain has TRBV6-5 and TRBJ2-7; TRBD1 agrees at 7 bases. CDR3 length: 14 residues. With 2 bases clipped from V and 2 bases from J, the junction kept 3 bases outside the gene matches. Germline V CDR1 and CDR2: MNHEY, SVGAGI. The CDR3: CASSYRDRAYEQYF. In DNA, the CDR3 is TGTGCCAGCAGTTACCGGGACAGAGCCTACGAGCAGTACTTC.

This clone was counted a few times. This chain joins TRBV14 and TRBJ1-1; D unresolved. The CDR3 has 12 amino acids. V dropped 1 base and J dropped 6 bases, with 6 bases sitting between them. From germline, CDR1 is SGHDN and CDR2 FVKESK. This chain's CDR3 is CASSQARAEAFF. CDR3 DNA sequence: TGTGCCAGCAGCCAAGCGCGGGCTGAAGCTTTCTTT.

The chain combines TRBV18 with TRBJ2-7; TRBD2 matches at 10 bases. This CDR3 spans 15 amino acids. CDR1 and CDR2 (germline): KGHSH, LQKENI. V lost 3 bases and J lost 3; bases outside the gene matches: 5. The DNA of the CDR3 is TGTGCCAGCTCACCGACTAGCGGGCCAGACTACGAGCAGTACTTC. Translated: CASSPTSGPDYEQYF.

The J gene is TRBJ2-7, the V gene TRBV27, with TRBD2 identical over 8 bases. V shed 6 bases, J shed 2 bases, and the junction held 3 bases outside the gene matches. The CDR3 length is 13 residues. CDR1 and CDR2 from the germline V gene are MNHEY and SMNVEV (reference sequence). CDR3 sequence (DNA): TGTGCCAGCAGCCCGGGGGGGGCCTACGAGCAGTACTTC. Protein sequence: CASSPGGAYEQYF.

This clone was seen more than once but under ten times. The chain is built from TRBV4-2 and TRBJ2-7; TRBD2 agrees at 13 bases. With V trimmed by 5 bases and J by 3 bases, 1 base remained unmatched. CDR1 LGHNA and CDR2 YNFKEQ come from the germline V gene. CDR3 size: 14 residues. CDR3 residues: CASSGLAGDYEQYF. The CDR3 DNA is TGTGCCAGCAGCGGACTAGCGGGAGACTACGAGCAGTACTTC.

The gene calls are TRBV6-6 and TRBJ1-5, with TRBD1 identical over 7 bases. CDR1 MNHNY and CDR2 SVGAGI come from the germline V gene (reference sequence). The CDR3 spans 15 residues. J was trimmed by 2 bases and V by 7 bases; bases with no gene match: 8. CDR3 sequence: CASTLTGSGNQPQHF. In nucleotides, the CDR3 is TGTGCCAGCACCTTGACAGGGTCAGGCAATCAGCCCCAGCATTTT.

This chain connects TRBV5-1 to TRBJ1-2; D not resolved. This CDR3 region has 14 residues. Germline loops: CDR1 SGHRS, CDR2 YFSETQ. Trimming took 1 base from V and 4 from J, leaving 11 bases between them. In DNA, the CDR3 is TGCGCCAGCAGCTTGTCGATGCAGTCCTATGGCTACACCTTC. Its translation: CASSLSMQSYGYTF.

This clone was detected only a few times. This chain links TRBV18 with TRBJ2-1, with D possibly matching TRBD2 (6 bases). CDR1 is KGHSH and CDR2 is LQKENI in the germline V gene. The CDR3 loop spans 13 amino acids. The germline V and J ends were trimmed by 3 bases and 9 bases, with 12 bases remaining between them. The CDR3 sequence is CASSPVGRGEQFF. In DNA, the CDR3 is TGTGCCAGCTCACCGGTCGGGAGAGGTGAGCAGTTCTTC.

The chain combines TRBV7-2 with TRBJ2-5; tentatively, D is TRBD1 (5 bases). V was shortened by 3 bases and J by 5 bases, with 16 bases between the two germline ends. The CDR3 is made up of 15 amino acids. Germline V lookup: CDR1 SGHTA, CDR2 FQGNSA. The CDR3 reads CASSFGDSGRETQYF. The CDR3 coding sequence is TGTGCCAGCAGCTTTGGCGACAGTGGCCGGGAGACCCAGTACTTC.

The V call is TRBV5-1, the J call TRBJ2-5; 7 positions match TRBD2. CDR1 and CDR2 from the germline V gene are SGHRS and YFSETQ. V was pared by 4 bases and J by 0 bases, with 3 bases of the junction left unmatched. The CDR3 covers 14 residues. CDR3 loop: CASSVGTNQETQYF. The CDR3 DNA reads TGCGCCAGCAGCGTGGGGACTAACCAAGAGACCCAGTACTTC.

Written as DNA, the CDR3 is TGTGCCAGTAGTCGGCAGACAGGAGGAGAGACCCAGTACTTC. Its translation: CASSRQTGGETQYF. The gene calls are TRBV19 and TRBJ2-5; D perhaps matches TRBD1 (6 bases). There are 14 residues in the CDR3. CDR1 is LNHDA, CDR2 SQIVND, per germline (reference sequence). Trimming took 5 bases from V and 4 from J, leaving 14 bases between them.

The genes are TRBV28 and TRBJ2-1, with 13 bases that match TRBD2. Trimming removed 3 bases from V and 7 bases from J; junction bases left unmatched: 6. Looked up from germline, CDR1 is MDHEN and CDR2 is SYDVKM. The CDR3 length is 16 residues. Here the CDR3 DNA reads TGTGCCAGCAGTTTTGCCGGGACTAGCGGGATTAATGAGCAGTTCTTC. Its protein product is CASSFAGTSGINEQFF.

The V call is TRBV6-5, the J call TRBJ1-1, with 10 bases identical to TRBD1. Germline V CDR1 and CDR2: MNHEY, SVGAGI. V was pared by 5 bases and J by 5 bases, with 8 bases of the junction left unmatched. This CDR3 has 15 amino acids. The CDR3 region is CASSLPRDRGTEAFF. DNA for the CDR3: TGTGCCAGCAGTCTCCCACGGGACAGGGGTACTGAAGCTTTCTTT.

The J gene is TRBJ2-7, the V gene TRBV5-8, with D possibly matching TRBD2 (5 bases). CDR1 SGHTS and CDR2 YDEGEE come from the germline V gene. This CDR3 is 13 amino acids long. V lost 4 bases to trimming and J lost 2 bases, with 10 bases between them. CDR3 in DNA: TGTGCCAGCAGCGCGGGCCTTACCTACGAGCAGTACTTC. This codes for CASSAGLTYEQYF. Together with reference TRBV5-8 and TRBJ2-7, the CDR3 gives the full variable domain: EAGVTQSPTHLIKTRGQQATLRCSPISGHTSVYWYQQALGLGLQFLLWYDEGEERNRGNFPPRFSGRQFPNYSSELNVNALELEDSALYLCASSAGLTYEQYFGPGTRLTVT.

V usage is TRBV27 and J usage is TRBJ2-5, with 7 bases fitting TRBD2. This CDR3 comprises 12 residues. The germline V gene encodes CDR1 MNHEY and CDR2 SMNVEV (reference sequence). Losses at the gene ends were 4 bases for V and 5 bases for J; bases not matched to a gene: 1. CDR3 in amino acids: CASSWGGETQYF. The CDR3 DNA reads TGTGCCAGCAGTTGGGGGGGGGAGACCCAGTACTTC.

This rearrangement joins TRBV6-5 to TRBJ1-2; perhaps TRBD1 as D (5 bases). The CDR3 has 15 residues. Per germline, CDR1 MNHEY and CDR2 SVGAGI. Trimming stripped 2 bases from V and 0 bases from J, with 10 bases between. The CDR3 region has the DNA TGTGCCAGCAGTTACCAGGGAGGCGCTAACTATGGCTACACCTTC. The encoded protein is CASSYQGGANYGYTF.

The gene calls are TRBV7-9 and TRBJ2-7; the D gene is possibly TRBD1 (5 bases). Per germline, CDR1 SEHNR and CDR2 FQNEAQ (reference sequence). This CDR3 is built from 15 residues. Trimming stripped 1 base from V and 2 bases from J, with 12 bases between. The CDR3 sequence: CASSLDRGRAYEQYF. CDR3 DNA sequence: TGTGCCAGCAGCTTAGATAGGGGCAGGGCCTACGAGCAGTACTTC. Variable domain in full (rest from reference TRBV7-9 and TRBJ2-7): DTGVSQNPRHKITKRGQNVTFRCDPISEHNRLYWYRQTLGQGPEFLTYFQNEAQLEKSRLLSDRFSAERPKGSFSTLEIQRTEQGDSAMYLCASSLDRGRAYEQYFGPGTRLTVT.

The V and J genes are TRBV9 and TRBJ2-2, with 13 bases fitting TRBD2. V gave up 2 bases and J gave up 2 bases; unmatched junction bases: 6. The germline CDR1 and CDR2 sequences are SGDLS and YYNGEE. The CDR3 is 18 amino acids. The CDR3, as DNA: TGTGCCAGCAGCGTGGGGGGACTAGCGGGAAAAAACACCGGGGAGCTGTTTTTT. This encodes CASSVGGLAGKNTGELFF.

The V call is TRBV6-1, the J call TRBJ2-5; perhaps TRBD1 as D (5 bases). The J call is in doubt because the DNA end fits TRBJ2-7 better. The CDR3 sequence is 15 residues long. Germline CDR1 is MNHNS and CDR2 is SASEGT. This CDR3 reads CASSEAQTVTYEQYF. The CDR3 nucleotides read TGTGCCAGCAGTGAAGCGCAGACAGTAACCTACGAGCAGTACTTC.

The chain is built from TRBV7-2 and TRBJ2-1; 7 positions match TRBD1. CDR1 is SGHTA, CDR2 FQGNSA, per germline. The CDR3 runs 17 residues. Trimming at V came to 5 bases and at J to 3 bases, leaving 13 bases not matched to a gene. The CDR3, as DNA: TGTGCCAGCAGCCAAATGACAGGGACACTCATCTACAATGAGCAGTTCTTC. This translates into CASSQMTGTLIYNEQFF.

In this sample, this clone turned up a few times. The rearrangement uses TRBV4-1 and TRBJ1-2; 8 bases agree with TRBD1. This CDR3 is 15 amino acids long. The V gene's germline CDR1 is MGHRA and CDR2 YSYEKL. The junction had 2 bases not matched to a gene; V was cut back by 1 base and J by 1 base. CDR3 bases: TGCGCCAGCAGCCAAGTGGACAGGGTTAACTATGGCTACACCTTC. It codes for CASSQVDRVNYGYTF.

This sequence joins TRBV5-4 and TRBJ2-5, with 7 nucleotides matching TRBD2. The CDR3 runs to 14 residues. The J segment lost 1 base and the V segment lost 4 bases, leaving 4 bases of the junction unmatched. The germline V gene has CDR1 SGHNT and CDR2 YYREEE (reference sequence). CDR3 amino acids: CASSRRLAQETQYF. In DNA, the CDR3 is TGTGCCAGCAGCCGTCGACTAGCCCAAGAGACCCAGTACTTC.

This chain uses TRBV6-5 with TRBJ1-3, with D maybe TRBD1 (5 bases). The V gene's germline CDR1 is MNHEY and CDR2 SVGAGI. CDR3 size: 15 residues. Trimming took off 0 bases at V and 2 bases at J, with 8 bases between the two ends. CDR3 in DNA: TGTGCCAGCAGTTACTCGACGGGGGCTGGAAACACCATATATTTT. This encodes CASSYSTGAGNTIYF.

The chain employs TRBV18 and TRBJ1-5; D gene ambiguous. The CDR3 sequence is 17 residues long. V lost 0 bases and J lost 0, with 12 bases in between. Germline V lookup: CDR1 KGHSH, CDR2 LQKENI. CDR3 sequence: CASSPPNAQNSNQPQHF. In DNA, the CDR3 is TGTGCCAGCTCACCACCGAATGCTCAGAATAGCAATCAGCCCCAGCATTTT.